This TCR beta chain was sequenced in a study of graft-versus-host responses after intestinal transplantation. Regarding the study as a whole: Circulating GvH clone levels at their peak were associated with HvG declines (early post-transplant). Some GvH clones appeared in ileal mucosa or blood before recipient bone marrow.

V was clipped by 4 bases and J by 4 bases, with 18 bases between them. Germline V gene data show CDR1 as SQVTM and CDR2 as ANQGSEA. The CDR3 runs to 15 residues. In regard to this clone: Its antigen remains unidentified.

Repertoires were generated with immunoSEQ multiplex PCR, while TCRdb's copy carries only in-frame clones and drops some. The sample lists approximately 28,000 clones; roughly nine tenths were seen once. The V call is TRBV29-1, the J call TRBJ2-3; perhaps D is TRBD1 or TRBD2 (7 bases each). The sample consisted of PBMCs, taken around 480 days after intestinal transplantation. The sequence came from a human patient who received an intestinal transplant, so some T cells may come from the graft donor. As DNA, the CDR3 is TGCAGCGTTGTCCCCAGCAGGGGGGGACCAGATACGCAGTATTTT. This encodes CSVVPSRGGPDTQYF.